What follows are 15 T cell receptor beta chains derived from one specimen sequenced in a study of T cell changes during pregnancy in multiple sclerosis. Method: immunoSEQ multiplex PCR; TCRdb's copy keeps in-frame clones and lacks some. Among about 70,000 clones listed, around 94% were seen once. This material consisted of peripheral blood, taken in the third trimester of pregnancy. Receptors originate from a female donor with multiple sclerosis, enrolled in a pregnancy study.

DNA of the CDR3: TGTGCCAGCAGAACACTAGCGGACTCCTACGAGCAGTACTTC. It encodes CASRTLADSYEQYF. The chain links TRBV27 to TRBJ2-7; 8 positions agree with TRBD2. Germline CDR1 MNHEY, CDR2 SMNVEV (reference sequence). The CDR3 loop spans 14 amino acids. After removal of 6 bases from V and 0 bases from J, the junction contained 4 bases not matched to a gene.

The chain combines TRBV14 with TRBJ2-7; 7 bases align to TRBD1. The trim removed 2 bases at V and 7 bases at J, leaving 8 bases unmatched. Germline lookup yields CDR1 SGHDN and CDR2 FVKESK. The CDR3 sequence is 14 residues long. CDR3 in DNA: TGTGCCAGCAGCCAACTGAGGGGGCGTCGGGAGCAGTACTTC. Translated: CASSQLRGRREQYF.

The gene calls are TRBV6-5 and TRBJ1-2, with TRBD1 matching 10 bases. Per the germline V gene, CDR1 is MNHEY and CDR2 is SVGAGI. J lost 5 bases, V lost 4 bases, and 4 bases had no gene match. The CDR3 runs to 14 residues. CDR3 in amino acids: CASSSGQGWYGYTF. The CDR3 region has the DNA TGTGCCAGCAGTTCGGGACAGGGGTGGTATGGCTACACCTTC.

For the CDR3, the DNA is TGTGCCACCCAGAGGTCCGGGACTGTCAATGAAAAACTGTTTTTT. It encodes CATQRSGTVNEKLFF. The chain has TRBV2 and TRBJ1-4; maybe TRBD1 (5 bases). V was trimmed by 10 bases and J by 5 bases, leaving 20 bases between them. The CDR3 totals 15 residues. Germline CDR1 SNHLY, CDR2 FYNNEI.

The chain combines TRBV7-2 with TRBJ1-5; D gene ambiguous. This CDR3 has 14 amino acids. V gave up 3 bases and J gave up 0 bases, with 6 bases separating them. Germline CDR1 SGHTA, CDR2 FQGNSA. The CDR3: CASSLEDSNQPQHF. CDR3 coding DNA: TGTGCCAGCAGCTTGGAGGATAGCAATCAGCCCCAGCATTTT. Filled out from reference TRBV7-2 and TRBJ1-5, the complete variable domain reads GAGVSQSPSNKVTEKGKDVELRCDPISGHTALYWYRQSLGQGLEFLIYFQGNSAPDKSGLPSDRFSAERTGGSVSTLTIQRTQQEDSAVYLCASSLEDSNQPQHFGDGTRLSIL.

V usage is TRBV10-3 and J usage is TRBJ2-1; TRBD2 aligns across 12 bases. The CDR3 sequence is 14 residues long. Losses at the gene ends were 7 bases for V and 5 bases for J; bases not matched to a gene: 3. Looked up from germline, CDR1 is ENHRY and CDR2 is SYGVKD. The CDR3 protein is CAITRLAGDNEQFF. The CDR3 region has the DNA TGTGCCATCACCCGACTAGCGGGAGACAATGAGCAGTTCTTC.

The genes are TRBV29-1 and TRBJ2-3, with 8 bases aligning to TRBD2. The trim removed 1 base at V and 6 bases at J, leaving 9 bases unmatched. CDR3 length equals 15 residues. CDR1 and CDR2 (germline): SQVTM, ANQGSEA. The CDR3 here is CSVEGARGGRDTQYF. CDR3 sequence (DNA): TGCAGCGTTGAAGGGGCTCGCGGGGGGAGGGATACGCAGTATTTT.

This clone occurred once. CDR3 bases: TGCGCCAGCAGCCAAGTCGAATCAGGGGCTGGAAACACCATATATTTT. This sequence encodes CASSQVESGAGNTIYF. This chain connects TRBV4-1 to TRBJ1-3; D is perhaps TRBD1 (6 bases). Germline V gene sequence: CDR1 MGHRA, CDR2 YSYEKL. This CDR3 has 16 amino acids. With 1 base removed from V and 2 bases from J, the gap between germline ends came to 12 bases.

This clone was observed a few times. V gene TRBV10-3 combines with J gene TRBJ1-1; no definite D call. The CDR3 is made up of 14 amino acids. CDR1 is ENHRY and CDR2 is SYGVKD in the germline V gene. Deletions cut 0 bases from V and 0 bases from J, with 5 bases between. The CDR3 bases are TGTGCCATCAGTGAGTCCGGGATGAACACTGAAGCTTTCTTT. This gives the protein CAISESGMNTEAFF.

The CDR3 nucleotides read TGCAGCGTATGGCCAGGAGGGGAGACCCAGTACTTC. Translated: CSVWPGGETQYF. This chain connects TRBV29-1 to TRBJ2-5; D possibly corresponds to TRBD2 (6 bases). The CDR3 has 12 amino acids. Per the germline V gene, CDR1 is SQVTM and CDR2 is ANQGSEA. V was pared by 6 bases and J by 5 bases, with 13 bases between. Using reference TRBV29-1 and TRBJ2-5 for the parts outside the CDR3, the full variable domain is SAVISQKPSRDICQRGTSLTIQCQVDSQVTMMFWYRQQPGQSLTLIATANQGSEATYESGFVIDKFPISRPNLTFSTLTVSNMSPEDSSIYLCSVWPGGETQYFGPGTRLLVL.

The CDR3 loop reads CASSGQGNSYEQYF. CDR3 DNA sequence: TGTGCCAGCTCAGGGCAGGGTAACTCCTACGAGCAGTACTTC. This rearrangement joins TRBV19 to TRBJ2-7, with D perhaps TRBD1 (5 bases). Trimming took off 9 bases at V and 0 bases at J, with 15 bases between the two ends. This CDR3 is built from 14 residues. CDR1 LNHDA and CDR2 SQIVND come from the germline V gene (reference sequence).

V gene TRBV28 combines with J gene TRBJ2-5; no firm D call. The CDR3 loop spans 15 amino acids. Germline V gene data show CDR1 as MDHEN and CDR2 as SYDVKM. Trimming took 4 bases from V and 1 from J, leaving 13 bases between them. The DNA of the CDR3 is TGTGCCAGCAGTTCTCTGAGCATAGCCCAAGAGACCCAGTACTTC. This translates into CASSSLSIAQETQYF.

This chain links TRBV6-5 with TRBJ2-7; tentatively, D is TRBD1 (5 bases). Germline V gene sequence: CDR1 MNHEY, CDR2 SVGAGI. Trimming shortened V by 3 bases and J by 5 bases, and 17 bases separated the two germline ends. This CDR3 has 15 amino acids. The CDR3: CASSYRHLRADEQYF. The CDR3, as DNA: TGTGCCAGCAGTTATAGGCATCTCAGGGCCGACGAGCAGTACTTC.

The gene calls are TRBV5-5 and TRBJ2-5, with D possibly TRBD2 on 6 matching bases. CDR1 SGHKS and CDR2 YYEKEE come from the germline V gene (reference sequence). This CDR3 is 16 amino acids long. Trimming cost V 0 bases and J 2 bases, with 14 bases left between them. Here the CDR3 reads CASSLAVEGGQETQYF. The CDR3, as DNA: TGTGCCAGCAGCTTGGCCGTGGAGGGTGGTCAAGAGACCCAGTACTTC.

This clone has only one observation. This CDR3 reads CASSQDPTSGDRAGELFF. The CDR3, as DNA: TGCGCCAGCAGCCAAGATCCCACCAGTGGGGACAGGGCCGGGGAGCTGTTTTTT. This sequence joins TRBV4-3 and TRBJ2-2; TRBD1 matches 9 bases. This CDR3 has 18 amino acids. V lost 0 bases to trimming and J lost 6 bases; unmatched junction nucleotides: 11. The germline V gene encodes CDR1 LGHNA and CDR2 YSLEER.